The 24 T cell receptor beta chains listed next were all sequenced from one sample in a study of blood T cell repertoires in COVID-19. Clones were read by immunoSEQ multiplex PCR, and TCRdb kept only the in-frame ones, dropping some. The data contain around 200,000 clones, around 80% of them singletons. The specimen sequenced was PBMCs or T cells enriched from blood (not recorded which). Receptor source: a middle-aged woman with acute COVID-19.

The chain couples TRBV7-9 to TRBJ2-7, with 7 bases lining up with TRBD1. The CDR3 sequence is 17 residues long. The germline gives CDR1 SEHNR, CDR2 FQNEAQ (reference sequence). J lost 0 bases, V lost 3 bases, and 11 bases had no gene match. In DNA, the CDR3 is TGTGCCAGCAGCTTTTACAGGGGATCCCTAAGCTCCTACGAGCAGTACTTC. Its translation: CASSFYRGSLSSYEQYF.

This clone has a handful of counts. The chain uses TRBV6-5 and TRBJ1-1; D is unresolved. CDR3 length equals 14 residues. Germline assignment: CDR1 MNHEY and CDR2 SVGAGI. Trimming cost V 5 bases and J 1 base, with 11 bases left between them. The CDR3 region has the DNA TGTGCCAGCAGTCGTGACAAACCGAACACTGAAGCTTTCTTT. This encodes CASSRDKPNTEAFF.

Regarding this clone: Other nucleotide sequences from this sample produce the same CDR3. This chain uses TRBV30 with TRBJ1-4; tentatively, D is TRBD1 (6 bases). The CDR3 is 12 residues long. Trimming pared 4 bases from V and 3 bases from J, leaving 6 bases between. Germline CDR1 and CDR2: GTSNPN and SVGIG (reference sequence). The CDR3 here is CAWTGANEKLFF. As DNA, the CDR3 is TGTGCCTGGACAGGGGCTAATGAAAAACTGTTTTTT.

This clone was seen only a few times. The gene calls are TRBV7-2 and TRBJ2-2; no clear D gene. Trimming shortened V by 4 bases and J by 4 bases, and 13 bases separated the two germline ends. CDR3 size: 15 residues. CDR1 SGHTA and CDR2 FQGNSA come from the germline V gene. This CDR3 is CASSSIRYSTGELFF. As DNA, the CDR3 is TGTGCCAGCAGCTCAATCAGATACAGCACCGGGGAGCTGTTTTTT.

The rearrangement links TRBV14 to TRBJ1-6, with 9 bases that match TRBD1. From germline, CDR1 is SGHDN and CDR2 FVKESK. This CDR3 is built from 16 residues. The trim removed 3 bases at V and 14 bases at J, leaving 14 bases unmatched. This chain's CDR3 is CASSQFGQGILKSLHF. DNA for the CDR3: TGTGCCAGCAGCCAGTTTGGACAGGGGATTTTAAAGTCCCTCCACTTT. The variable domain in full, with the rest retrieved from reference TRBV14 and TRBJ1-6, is EAGVTQFPSHSVIEKGQTVTLRCDPISGHDNLYWYRRVMGKEIKFLLHFVKESKQDESGMPNNRFLAERTGGTYSTLKVQPAELEDSGVYFCASSQFGQGILKSLHFGNGTRLTVT.

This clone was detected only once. In DNA form, the CDR3 reads TGTGCCAGCAGTGAAGTGGGACTAGCGGGCACAGATACGCAGTATTTT. The encoded protein is CASSEVGLAGTDTQYF. The V call is TRBV6-1, the J call TRBJ2-3, with 11 bases matching TRBD2. Germline CDR1 is MNHNS and CDR2 is SASEGT. V lost 1 base, J lost 1 base, and 1 base stayed unmatched. This CDR3 is built from 16 residues.

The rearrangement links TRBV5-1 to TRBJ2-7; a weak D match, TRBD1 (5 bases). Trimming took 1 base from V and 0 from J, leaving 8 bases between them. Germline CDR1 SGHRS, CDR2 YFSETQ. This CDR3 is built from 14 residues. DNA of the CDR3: TGCGCCAGCAGCTTGAGACAGAGCTCCTACGAGCAGTACTTC. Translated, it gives CASSLRQSSYEQYF. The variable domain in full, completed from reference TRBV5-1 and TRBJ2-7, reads KAGVTQTPRYLIKTRGQQVTLSCSPISGHRSVSWYQQTPGQGLQFLFEYFSETQRNKGNFPGRFSGRQFSNSRSEMNVSTLELGDSALYLCASSLRQSSYEQYFGPGTRLTVT.

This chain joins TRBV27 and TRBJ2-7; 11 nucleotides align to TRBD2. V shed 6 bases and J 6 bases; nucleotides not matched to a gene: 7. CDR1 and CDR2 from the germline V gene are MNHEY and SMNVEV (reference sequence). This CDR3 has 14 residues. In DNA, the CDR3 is TGTGCCAGCAGAAATAGCGGGGGGGCCGGCGAGCAGTACTTC. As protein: CASRNSGGAGEQYF.

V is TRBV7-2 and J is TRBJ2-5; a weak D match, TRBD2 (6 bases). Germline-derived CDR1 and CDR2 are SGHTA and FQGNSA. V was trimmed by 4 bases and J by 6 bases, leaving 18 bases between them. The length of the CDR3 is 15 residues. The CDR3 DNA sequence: TGTGCCAGCAGCTCTTCCGGGACTGGTGCCAAGACCCAGTACTTC. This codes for CASSSSGTGAKTQYF.

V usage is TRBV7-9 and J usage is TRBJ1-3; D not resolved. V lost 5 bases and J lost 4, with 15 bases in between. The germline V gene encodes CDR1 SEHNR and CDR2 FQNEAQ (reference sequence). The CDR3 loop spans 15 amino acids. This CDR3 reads CASSPPEGRGNTIYF. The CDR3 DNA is TGTGCCAGCAGCCCCCCGGAGGGAAGGGGAAACACCATATATTTT.

The CDR3 loop is CASSPAGGNQPQHF. CDR3 in DNA: TGTGCCAGCAGCCCAGCCGGGGGGAATCAGCCCCAGCATTTT. The rearrangement uses TRBV6-5 and TRBJ1-5, with a possible D match to TRBD1 (5 bases). Trimming stripped 6 bases from V and 4 bases from J, with 13 bases between. The CDR3 is 14 residues long. Germline loops: CDR1 MNHEY, CDR2 SVGAGI.

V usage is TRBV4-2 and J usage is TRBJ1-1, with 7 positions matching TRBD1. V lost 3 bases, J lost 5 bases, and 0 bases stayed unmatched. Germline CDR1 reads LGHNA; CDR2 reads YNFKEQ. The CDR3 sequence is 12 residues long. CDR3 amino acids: CASSQGQTEAFF. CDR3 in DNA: TGTGCCAGCAGCCAGGGACAGACTGAAGCTTTCTTT.

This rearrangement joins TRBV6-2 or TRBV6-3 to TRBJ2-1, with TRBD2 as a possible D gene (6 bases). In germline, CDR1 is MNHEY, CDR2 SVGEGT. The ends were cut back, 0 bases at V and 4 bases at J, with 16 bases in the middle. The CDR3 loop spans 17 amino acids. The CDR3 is CASSYSPWRDRYNEQFF. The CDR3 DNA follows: TGTGCCAGCAGTTACTCGCCCTGGAGGGACCGTTACAATGAGCAGTTCTTC.

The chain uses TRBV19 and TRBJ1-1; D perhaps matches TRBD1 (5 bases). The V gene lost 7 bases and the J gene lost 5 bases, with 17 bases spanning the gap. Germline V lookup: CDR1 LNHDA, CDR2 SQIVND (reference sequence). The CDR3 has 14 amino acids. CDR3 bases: TGTGCCAGTATTAATAAGGGGCGAGGAACTGAAGCTTTCTTT. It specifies CASINKGRGTEAFF.

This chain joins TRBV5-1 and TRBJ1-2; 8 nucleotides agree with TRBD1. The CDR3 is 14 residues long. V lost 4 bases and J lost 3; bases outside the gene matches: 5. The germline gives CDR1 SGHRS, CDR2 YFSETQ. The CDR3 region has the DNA TGCGCCAGCAGCCAGGACAGGGTAGACTATGGCTACACCTTC. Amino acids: CASSQDRVDYGYTF.

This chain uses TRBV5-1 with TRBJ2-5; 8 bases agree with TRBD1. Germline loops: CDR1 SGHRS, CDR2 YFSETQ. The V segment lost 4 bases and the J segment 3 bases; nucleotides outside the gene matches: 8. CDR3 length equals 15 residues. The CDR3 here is CASSPDGTGEETQYF. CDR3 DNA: TGCGCCAGCAGCCCGGATGGGACAGGAGAAGAGACCCAGTACTTC. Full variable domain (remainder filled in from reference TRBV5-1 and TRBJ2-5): KAGVTQTPRYLIKTRGQQVTLSCSPISGHRSVSWYQQTPGQGLQFLFEYFSETQRNKGNFPGRFSGRQFSNSRSEMNVSTLELGDSALYLCASSPDGTGEETQYFGPGTRLLVL.

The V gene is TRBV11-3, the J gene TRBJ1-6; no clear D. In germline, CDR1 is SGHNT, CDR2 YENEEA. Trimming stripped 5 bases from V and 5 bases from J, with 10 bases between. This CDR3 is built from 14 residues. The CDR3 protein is CASSSGRDNSPLHF. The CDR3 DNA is TGTGCCAGCAGCAGCGGTAGGGATAATTCACCCCTCCACTTT.

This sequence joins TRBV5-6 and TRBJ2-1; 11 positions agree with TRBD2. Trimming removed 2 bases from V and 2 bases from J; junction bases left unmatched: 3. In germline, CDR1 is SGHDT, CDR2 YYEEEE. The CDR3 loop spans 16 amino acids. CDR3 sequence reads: CASSLLAGVTYNEQFF. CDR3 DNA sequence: TGTGCCAGCAGCTTACTAGCGGGAGTAACCTACAATGAGCAGTTCTTC.

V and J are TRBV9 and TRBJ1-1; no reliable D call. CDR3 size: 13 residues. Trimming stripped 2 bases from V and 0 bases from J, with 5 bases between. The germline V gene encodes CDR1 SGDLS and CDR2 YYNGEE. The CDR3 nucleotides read TGTGCCAGCAGCGTGTCTGTGAACACTGAAGCTTTCTTT. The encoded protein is CASSVSVNTEAFF.

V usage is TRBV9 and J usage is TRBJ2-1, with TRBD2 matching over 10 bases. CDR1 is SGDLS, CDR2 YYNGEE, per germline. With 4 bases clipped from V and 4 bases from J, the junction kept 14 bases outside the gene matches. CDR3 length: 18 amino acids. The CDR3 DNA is TGTGCCAGCAGCCCATTACAGCGGGAGGGCCTGAGTTACAATGAGCAGTTCTTC. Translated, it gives CASSPLQREGLSYNEQFF.

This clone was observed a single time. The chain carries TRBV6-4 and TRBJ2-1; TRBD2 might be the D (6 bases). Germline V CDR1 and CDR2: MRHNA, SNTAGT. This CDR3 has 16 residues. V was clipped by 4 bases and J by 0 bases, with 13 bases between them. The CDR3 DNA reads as TGTGCCAGCAGTGCGATACTAGCTGTCTCCTACAATGAGCAGTTCTTC. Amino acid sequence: CASSAILAVSYNEQFF.

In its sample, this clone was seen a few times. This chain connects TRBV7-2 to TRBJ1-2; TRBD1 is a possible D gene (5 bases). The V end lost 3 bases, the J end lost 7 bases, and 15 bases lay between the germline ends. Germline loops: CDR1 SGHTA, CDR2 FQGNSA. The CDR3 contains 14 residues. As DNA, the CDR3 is TGTGCCAGCAGCTTTAATCTTGACAGACCTGGCTACACCTTC. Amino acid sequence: CASSFNLDRPGYTF.

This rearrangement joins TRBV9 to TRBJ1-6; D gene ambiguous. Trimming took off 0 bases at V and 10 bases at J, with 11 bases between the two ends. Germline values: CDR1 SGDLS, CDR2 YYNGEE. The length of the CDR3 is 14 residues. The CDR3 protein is CASSVAGERSPLHF. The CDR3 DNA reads TGTGCCAGCAGCGTAGCCGGGGAGCGGTCACCCCTCCACTTT. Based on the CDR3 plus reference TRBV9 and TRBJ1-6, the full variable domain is DSGVTQTPKHLITATGQRVTLRCSPRSGDLSVYWYQQSLDQGLQFLIQYYNGEERAKGNILERFSAQQFPDLHSELNLSSLELGDSALYFCASSVAGERSPLHFGNGTRLTVT.

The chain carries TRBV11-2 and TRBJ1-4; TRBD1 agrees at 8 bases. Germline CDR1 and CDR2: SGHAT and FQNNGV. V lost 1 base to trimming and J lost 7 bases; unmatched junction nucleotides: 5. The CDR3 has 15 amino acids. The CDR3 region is CASSLGTGRVEKLFF. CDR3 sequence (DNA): TGTGCCAGCAGCTTAGGGACAGGGCGCGTTGAAAAACTGTTTTTT.